The clone carrying this T cell receptor beta chain came up a few times. Its target is not known. The V gene lost 2 bases and the J gene lost 5 bases, with 12 bases spanning the gap. Germline lookup yields CDR1 MNHNS and CDR2 SASEGT. CDR3 length: 14 residues. These data are taken from a study of T cells in localized non-small cell lung cancer. Study observations and caveats: The greatest T cell clonality was found in uninvolved adjacent lung (higher than in tumor). A median of around 52 clones ranked among the top 100 in tumor appeared in adjacent lung.

Measured with immunoSEQ multiplex PCR; TCRdb has only the in-frame clones, and not every one. Among roughly 58,000 clones listed, roughly four fifths were seen once. This clonotype originated in a man aged 35-75 years with stage II lung adenocarcinoma. This material consisted of PBMCs, taken before any cancer treatment. The gene calls are TRBV6-1 and TRBJ1-2, with D possibly being TRBD1 (5 bases). The CDR3 region has the DNA TGTGCCAGCAGTGAACCCAGGGCTGGTTATGGCTACACCTTC. It specifies CASSEPRAGYGYTF.